These 3 T cell receptor beta chains share one sample of origin, sequenced in a study of cytomegalovirus exposure and HLA in healthy donors (dated by TCRdb to 2016 to 2017). Libraries were built with the immunoSEQ multiplex PCR assay. The multiplex PCR relied on a mix of 60 forward primers for TCR Vbeta segments and 13 reverse primers for TCR Jbeta segments. This immuneACCESS table, as held by TCRdb, lists in-frame sequences with V and J called but not all clones. Of the missing ones, under half trace to an unresolved V gene in checked studies; the others have no known cause. Counted in this sample were fewer than 200,000 clones; about 75% of them appeared once. 4.9% of the sample is taken by the ten largest. The sequenced sample consisted of PBMCs. Receptors originate from a male donor in good health and CMV-seronegative.

V gene TRBV7-3 combines with J gene TRBJ2-5; tentative D call: TRBD2 (6 bases). The germline CDR1 and CDR2 sequences are SGHTA and FQGTGA. This CDR3 has 13 residues. Trimming removed 9 bases from V and 1 base from J, with 12 bases in between. Here the CDR3 DNA reads TGTGCCAGTTCCCGGGACTTCCAAGAGACCCAGTACTTC. Translated, it gives CASSRDFQETQYF.

The genes are TRBV4-2 and TRBJ2-5; TRBD2 agrees at 7 bases. The germline CDR1 and CDR2 sequences are LGHNA and YNFKEQ. The V segment lost 0 bases and the J segment 2 bases; nucleotides outside the gene matches: 6. The CDR3 spans 16 residues. This chain's CDR3 is CASSQEGGGEQETQYF. The CDR3 DNA reads as TGTGCCAGCAGCCAAGAGGGTGGGGGGGAACAAGAGACCCAGTACTTC.

There are a few counts of this clone. The chain recombines TRBV7-2 with TRBJ2-3; D gene unclear. V lost 1 base to trimming and J lost 1 base, with 9 bases between them. The CDR3 has 15 residues. Germline assignment: CDR1 SGHTA and CDR2 FQGNSA. The CDR3 DNA is TGTGCCAGCAGCTTAGTCGGTGCCCGCACAGATACGCAGTATTTT. Translating gives CASSLVGARTDTQYF.